This T cell receptor beta chain originates from a study of immune heterogeneity within non-small cell lung tumors. As regards this clonotype: Its matching antigen is unknown. A much larger clone lies one base from this, so it may be a read error.

Template input, which was bulk tumor genomic DNA, totaled approximately 600 ng per sample. While surgery was under way, several biopsies spaced far apart were taken per primary tumor. Curative surgical treatment was performed in patients who had newly diagnosed, untreated non-small cell lung cancer. A multiplex PCR containing 32 V primers and 13 J primers was used to amplify TCR beta CDR3. MiXCR, run by TCRdb on the multiplex PCR reads, gives a single entry per CDR3 protein. The sample lists about 9,700 distinct CDR3 sequences; less than 20% were seen once. Regarding the study as a whole: Although only moderate, the correlation of local T-cell clonality with local tumor mutational burden was significant (R around 0.34). Largely different high-frequency T-cell receptor beta clonotypes were found between individual patients.

CDR1 and CDR2 from the germline V gene are SGHNT and YYREEE (reference sequence). This CDR3 comprises 13 residues. The trim removed 3 bases at V and 6 bases at J, leaving 0 bases unmatched. The chain links TRBV5-4 to TRBJ2-2; 9 positions match TRBD2. The sample taken for sequencing was lung tumor tissue. This receptor was taken from a middle-aged man with non-small cell lung cancer. This CDR3 reads CASSWTSAGELFF. The CDR3 coding sequence is TGTGCCAGCAGCTGGACTAGCGCCGGGGAGCTGTTTTTT.